The next 26 T cell receptor beta chains were all read from a single sample in a study of blood T cell repertoires in COVID-19. Using immunoSEQ multiplex PCR, the repertoire was profiled, and TCRdb retains in-frame clones only, with some absent. This sample yields 250,000 to 300,000 clones, of which around 80% are seen a single time; over 4% belongs to the top ten. Sequenced input: PBMCs or T cells enriched from blood (not recorded which). The receptors here all came from a man between 25 and 39 years old with acute COVID-19.

This CDR3 is CASSLGFVTANYGYTF. The DNA for the CDR3 is TGTGCCAGCAGCTTGGGTTTTGTAACAGCTAACTATGGCTACACCTTC. The genes are TRBV5-8 and TRBJ1-2; no clear D. Trimming removed 0 bases at V and 0 bases at J, with 12 bases between. In germline, CDR1 is SGHTS, CDR2 YDEGEE. The CDR3 is 16 residues long.

The chain couples TRBV18 to TRBJ2-3; 9 bases are shared with TRBD1. The germline V gene has CDR1 KGHSH and CDR2 LQKENI. J was trimmed by 4 bases and V by 5 bases; bases with no gene match: 10. This CDR3 comprises 16 residues. The CDR3, as DNA: TGTGCCAGCTCAATCGTCGGGGACAGGGCGGCAGATACGCAGTATTTT. The encoded protein is CASSIVGDRAADTQYF. Drawing the rest from reference TRBV18 and TRBJ2-3, the complete variable domain is NAGVMQNPRHLVRRRGQEARLRCSPMKGHSHVYWYRQLPEEGLKFMVYLQKENIIDESGMPKERFSAEFPKEGPSILRIQQVVRGDSAAYFCASSIVGDRAADTQYFGPGTRLTVL.

The chain uses TRBV19 and TRBJ1-2; TRBD1 matches 12 bases. Trimming took 4 bases from V and 8 from J; bases not matched to a gene: 14. The CDR3 extends over 17 amino acids. The germline V gene has CDR1 LNHDA and CDR2 SQIVND (reference sequence). As DNA, the CDR3 is TGTGCCAGTAGTACTTTAGACCGGGACAGGGGGCTGTACGGCTACACCTTC. This translates into CASSTLDRDRGLYGYTF.

In this sample, this clone turned up a few times. The chain recombines TRBV11-3 with TRBJ1-1; TRBD1 matches 9 bases. The CDR3 loop spans 14 amino acids. Per the germline V gene, CDR1 is SGHNT and CDR2 is YENEEA. J lost 6 bases, V lost 4 bases, and 6 bases had no gene match. CDR3: CASSSGTGSSEAFF. CDR3 sequence (DNA): TGTGCCAGCAGCTCTGGGACAGGGAGTTCTGAAGCTTTCTTT.

The chain carries TRBV28 and TRBJ2-3, with 9 bases aligning to TRBD2. The germline V gene has CDR1 MDHEN and CDR2 SYDVKM. The junction had 2 bases not matched to a gene; V was cut back by 2 bases and J by 5 bases. The CDR3 totals 14 residues. The CDR3 DNA reads TGTGCCAGCAGTTTAAGCGGGGGGCTAGATACGCAGTATTTT. It translates to CASSLSGGLDTQYF.

This chain joins TRBV6-5 and TRBJ2-7, with D perhaps TRBD2 (5 bases). In germline, CDR1 is MNHEY, CDR2 SVGAGI. Deletions cut 6 bases from V and 2 bases from J, with 5 bases between. The CDR3 consists of 11 residues. DNA for the CDR3: TGTGCCAGCAGGGGAGCCTACGAGCAGTACGTC. It yields the protein CASRGAYEQYV.

The chain links TRBV30 to TRBJ1-3; TRBD1 aligns across 10 bases. The CDR3 runs 13 residues. V shed 5 bases and J 7 bases; nucleotides not matched to a gene: 5. Germline V gene lookup returns CDR1 GTSNPN and CDR2 SVGIG (reference sequence). The CDR3 region has the DNA TGTGCCTGGGAGGGACAGGGGAGGAACACCATATATTTT. The encoded protein is CAWEGQGRNTIYF.

This clone was found once. This CDR3 is CASSSRSNQPQHF. DNA for the CDR3: TGTGCCAGCAGTTCACGGAGCAATCAGCCCCAGCATTTT. The chain couples TRBV27 to TRBJ1-5; no reliable D call. This CDR3 region has 13 residues. The V gene lost 4 bases and the J gene lost 1 base, with 5 bases spanning the gap. Looked up from germline, CDR1 is MNHEY and CDR2 is SMNVEV (reference sequence).

V gene TRBV29-1 combines with J gene TRBJ2-5; a possible D gene is TRBD2 (6 bases). Germline loops: CDR1 SQVTM, CDR2 ANQGSEA. This CDR3 contains 14 residues. Trimming stripped 4 bases from V and 4 bases from J, with 16 bases between. CDR3 sequence reads: CSVGGGVWLETQYF. In nucleotides, the CDR3 is TGCAGCGTTGGAGGAGGGGTTTGGTTAGAGACCCAGTACTTC.

The chain recombines TRBV3-1 (or the pseudogene TRBV3-2) with TRBJ1-6; 7 bases line up with TRBD1. Trimming at V came to 6 bases and at J to 6 bases, leaving 5 bases not matched to a gene. Germline loops: CDR1 LGHDT, CDR2 YNNKEL (reference sequence). The CDR3 covers 14 residues. CDR3 loop: CASSPWTGNSPLHF. The CDR3 nucleotides read TGTGCCAGCAGTCCTTGGACAGGTAATTCACCCCTCCACTTT.

V gene TRBV7-6 combines with J gene TRBJ2-3; 7 bases agree with TRBD2. This CDR3 is 16 amino acids long. V was pared by 1 base and J by 2 bases, with 6 bases of the junction left unmatched. Per the germline V gene, CDR1 is SGHVS and CDR2 is FNYEAQ. This CDR3 reads CASSLGTSANTDTQYF. Here the CDR3 DNA reads TGTGCCAGCAGCTTAGGAACTAGCGCGAACACAGATACGCAGTATTTT.

V is TRBV4-2 and J is TRBJ1-2; D is undetermined. The germline CDR1 and CDR2 sequences are LGHNA and YNFKEQ. V was pared by 0 bases and J by 2 bases, with 10 bases between. The CDR3 length is 15 residues. In DNA, the CDR3 is TGTGCCAGCAGCCAAGATCTTCAGGCAAACTATGGCTACACCTTC. Translating gives CASSQDLQANYGYTF.

The V and J genes are TRBV13 and TRBJ1-2; D is unresolved. Germline V CDR1 and CDR2: PRHDT, FYEKMQ (reference sequence). The CDR3 is 14 amino acids. Trimming cost V 6 bases and J 7 bases, with 18 bases left between them. The CDR3 region has the DNA TGTGCCAGCAGAGGGAGACGAGGGCTCTCTGGCTACACCTTC. Its translation: CASRGRRGLSGYTF. The full variable domain, rest sourced from reference TRBV13 and TRBJ1-2, is AAGVIQSPRHLIKEKRETATLKCYPIPRHDTVYWYQQGPGQDPQFLISFYEKMQSDKGSIPDRFSAQQFSDYHSELNMSSLELGDSALYFCASRGRRGLSGYTFGSGTRLTVV.

This clone was found a few times. V is TRBV18 and J is TRBJ1-2, with 7 nucleotides matching TRBD1. The length of the CDR3 is 15 residues. V dropped 0 bases and J dropped 4; count of bases not matched to a gene: 5. Germline V gene data show CDR1 as KGHSH and CDR2 as LQKENI. CDR3 region: CASSPPAGGIYGYTF. DNA for the CDR3: TGTGCCAGCTCACCACCGGCAGGGGGGATCTATGGCTACACCTTC. The entire variable domain, with the rest obtained from reference TRBV18 and TRBJ1-2, is as follows: NAGVMQNPRHLVRRRGQEARLRCSPMKGHSHVYWYRQLPEEGLKFMVYLQKENIIDESGMPKERFSAEFPKEGPSILRIQQVVRGDSAAYFCASSPPAGGIYGYTFGSGTRLTVV.

The chain recombines TRBV19 with TRBJ2-3, with D perhaps matching TRBD2 (6 bases). V lost 6 bases to trimming and J lost 0 bases, with 13 bases between them. This CDR3 has 15 amino acids. CDR1 and CDR2 from the germline V gene are LNHDA and SQIVND (reference sequence). CDR3 loop: CASRTTGTSTDTQYF. The CDR3 DNA sequence: TGTGCCAGTAGGACGACCGGGACTAGCACAGATACGCAGTATTTT.

The rearrangement joins TRBV18 to TRBJ2-7, with TRBD1 matching 7 bases. CDR1 is KGHSH and CDR2 is LQKENI in the germline V gene. CDR3 size: 14 residues. V was clipped by 6 bases and J by 2 bases; unmatched bases: 7. The DNA for the CDR3 is TGTGCCAGCTCTCTTAAGGGGACAGCCTACGAGCAGTACGTC. It yields the protein CASSLKGTAYEQYV.

The chain has TRBV7-2 and TRBJ1-5; 10 bases are shared with TRBD1. The CDR3 spans 19 residues. Germline CDR1 is SGHTA and CDR2 is FQGNSA. The junction had 13 bases not matched to a gene; V was cut back by 5 bases and J by 0 bases. The CDR3 sequence is CASSTWTGGAQYSNQPQHF. The CDR3 DNA follows: TGTGCCAGCAGCACCTGGACAGGGGGTGCCCAGTATAGCAATCAGCCCCAGCATTTT.

V usage is TRBV6-5 and J usage is TRBJ2-7; weak D call: TRBD1 (7 bases). The V gene lost 5 bases and the J gene lost 5 bases, with 19 bases spanning the gap. The CDR3 totals 15 residues. CDR1 and CDR2 (germline): MNHEY, SVGAGI. CDR3 sequence reads: CASSTRDSMVHEQYV. The DNA of the CDR3 is TGTGCCAGCAGTACGCGGGACAGTATGGTCCACGAGCAGTACGTC.

This chain connects TRBV28 to TRBJ1-2, with D hard to call. The ends were cut back, 2 bases at V and 7 bases at J, with 11 bases in the middle. The germline gives CDR1 MDHEN, CDR2 SYDVKM. The CDR3 is 13 amino acids. CDR3 in amino acids: CASSLLGGFGYTF. The CDR3, as DNA: TGTGCCAGCAGTTTACTGGGAGGGTTTGGCTACACCTTC.

The CDR3 DNA is TGTGCCAGCGAGTACAGGGGGCCACCCCTCCACTTT. It is translated as CASEYRGPPLHF. The chain is built from TRBV2 and TRBJ1-6; 9 nucleotides line up with TRBD1. V shed 8 bases, J shed 11 bases, and the junction held 4 bases outside the gene matches. Germline V gene data show CDR1 as SNHLY and CDR2 as FYNNEI. This CDR3 spans 12 amino acids.

This clone was seen many times. V and J are TRBV5-4 and TRBJ1-1; TRBD1 aligns across 7 bases. Germline V lookup: CDR1 SGHNT, CDR2 YYREEE (reference sequence). V dropped 6 bases and J dropped 0; count of bases not matched to a gene: 20. The CDR3 contains 19 residues. The DNA of the CDR3 is TGTGCCAGCACCGACGATCCCGAGGGGGGACAGCTACTGAACACTGAAGCTTTCTTT. Encoded protein: CASTDDPEGGQLLNTEAFF.

This chain links TRBV15 with TRBJ1-3; possibly TRBD1 for D (5 bases). In germline, CDR1 is LNHNV, CDR2 YYDKDF (reference sequence). There are 14 residues in the CDR3. V lost 0 bases to trimming and J lost 4 bases, with 7 bases between them. The CDR3 is CATSRDGAGNTIYF. CDR3 coding DNA: TGTGCCACCAGCAGAGATGGGGCGGGAAACACCATATATTTT.

Only one count was recorded for this clone. One end of the junction does not line up with germline, which may come from a read error. The rearrangement links TRBV5-1 to TRBJ2-1; D gene uncertain. The CDR3 has 15 amino acids. Germline V lookup: CDR1 SGHRS, CDR2 YFSETQ. CDR3 sequence reads: CASSLGSGLYNEQFF. The DNA of the CDR3 is TGTGCCAGCAGCTTGGGTTCAGGTCTCTACAATGAGCAGTTCTTC.

The CDR3 region has the DNA TGTGCCAGCAGCTTACTAGGGGGCGGCTATGGCTACACCTTC. Its protein is CASSLLGGGYGYTF. This rearrangement joins TRBV7-2 to TRBJ1-2; TRBD1 agrees at 7 bases. Germline trimming cut 2 bases from V and 4 bases from J; bases unmatched to any gene: 4. Germline V gene lookup returns CDR1 SGHTA and CDR2 FQGNSA. The CDR3 is made up of 14 amino acids.

The chain uses TRBV6-5 and TRBJ2-6, with D tentatively TRBD2 (6 bases). The length of the CDR3 is 14 residues. Trimming shortened V by 7 bases and J by 4 bases, and 11 bases separated the two germline ends. Looked up from germline, CDR1 is MNHEY and CDR2 is SVGAGI. The CDR3 sequence is CASTGDGGANVLTF. The CDR3 DNA reads TGTGCCAGCACGGGGGATGGAGGGGCCAACGTCCTGACTTTC.

This chain joins TRBV29-1 and TRBJ1-4, with D unclear. The CDR3 runs 12 residues. V lost 2 bases and J lost 11, with 12 bases in between. The germline CDR1 and CDR2 sequences are SQVTM and ANQGSEA. The CDR3 sequence: CSVERPPRKLFF. The CDR3 DNA is TGCAGCGTTGAAAGGCCCCCCAGGAAACTGTTTTTT.